Below are 6 T cell receptor beta chains sequenced from a single sample in a study of T-cell memory formation after mild COVID-19. A single record per CDR3 protein comes from TCRdb applying MiXCR to the 5' RACE reads. The sample lists approximately 240,000 distinct CDR3 sequences, about 15% occurring once. Sample: PBMCs or a T cell subset sorted from them (not recorded which). These receptors came from a man in his late teens or twenties who had mild COVID-19 (a few samples of this study predate the infection). Cell type and time point are not known.

The chain is built from TRBV3-1 and TRBJ1-5; D unclear. Germline values: CDR1 LGHDT, CDR2 YNNKEL (reference sequence). V shed 0 bases and J shed 5 bases, with 2 bases lying between them. This CDR3 is 12 amino acids long. CDR3 nucleotide sequence: TGTGCCAGCAGCCAAGACCATCAGCCCCAGCATTTT. It yields the protein CASSQDHQPQHF.

The chain links TRBV11-2 to TRBJ2-6; possibly TRBD1 or TRBD2 for D (5 bases each). This CDR3 region has 17 residues. V was shortened by 5 bases and J by 0 bases, with 14 bases between the two germline ends. The V gene's germline CDR1 is SGHAT and CDR2 FQNNGV. Here the CDR3 DNA reads TGTGCCAGCAGCCGGGGCAGTCTCAGCTCTGGGGCCAACGTCCTGACTTTC. Its translation: CASSRGSLSSGANVLTF.

The J gene is TRBJ2-1, the V gene TRBV4-3, with 10 bases aligning to TRBD1. Unmatched junction bases numbered 0, after V lost 1 base and J lost 3 bases. The germline gives CDR1 LGHNA, CDR2 YSLEER. The CDR3 sequence is 15 residues long. The CDR3 loop reads CASSQGTGGYNEQFF. Written as DNA, the CDR3 is TGCGCCAGCAGCCAAGGGACAGGGGGCTACAATGAGCAGTTCTTC.

The chain is built from TRBV3-1 and TRBJ2-5; the match to TRBD2 covers 13 bases. The CDR3 sequence is 14 residues long. Germline loops: CDR1 LGHDT, CDR2 YNNKEL (reference sequence). Trimming at V came to 9 bases and at J to 5 bases, leaving 6 bases not matched to a gene. CDR3 nucleotides: TGTGCCAGTGGACTAGCGGGGGTTGGGGAGACCCAGTACTTC. Translating it yields CASGLAGVGETQYF.

The chain combines TRBV7-2 with TRBJ1-1; D is undetermined. The CDR3 contains 13 residues. V lost 6 bases to trimming and J lost 13 bases, with 21 bases between them. Germline V gene lookup returns CDR1 SGHTA and CDR2 FQGNSA. This CDR3 reads CASSFTPSGQFFF. Here the CDR3 DNA reads TGTGCCAGCAGTTTTACACCTTCGGGTCAATTTTTCTTT.

This clonotype was counted a few times. The gene calls are TRBV12-3 or TRBV12-4 and TRBJ1-5, with a weak D call TRBD1 (5 bases). V was trimmed by 2 bases and J by 8 bases, leaving 16 bases between them. The CDR3 totals 15 residues. DNA of the CDR3: TGTGCCAGCAGTTTAAGGGAGGGGAAGACGGAGCCCCAGCATTTT. It specifies CASSLREGKTEPQHF.